Sequencing of this TCR beta chain was carried out in a study of Graves' ophthalmopathy and Graves' hyperthyroidism. Study-wide context: Stable hyperthyroid donors showed no ophthalmopathy during 18 months follow-up.

A word on this clonotype: Its antigen is not identified.

Diagnostic conclusions were grounded in clinical symptoms, serum thyroxine, TRAb, thyroid ultrasound and orbital computed tomography. Amplifying from RNA transcripts, the study obtained TCR beta CDR3 regions. A first-round RT-PCR used HTBI primers, followed by a second-round multiplex PCR. TCRdb recomputed calls from the multiplex PCR reads with MiXCR, one row per CDR3 protein. The sample contains over a million distinct CDR3 sequences, about 35% of which appear only once. There are 11 residues in the CDR3. The ends were cut back, 6 bases at V and 5 bases at J, with 8 bases in the middle. Germline lookup yields CDR1 ENHRY and CDR2 SYGVKD. The study's findings and limits: Blood also held most thyroid clonotypes expanded above 0.001 frequency. Classification of ophthalmopathy versus stable hyperthyroidism by a 13-signature model yielded about 88% sensitivity and around 81% specificity.

The J gene is TRBJ2-7, the V gene TRBV10-3; D gene uncertain. Source material: peripheral blood or thyroid tissue (not recorded which). This TCR was recovered from an adult man with Graves' hyperthyroidism. The DNA of the CDR3 is TGTGCCATCAGGCTGTGGAACGAGCAGTACTTC. The encoded protein is CAIRLWNEQYF.